This T cell receptor beta chain was captured in a study of cytomegalovirus exposure and HLA in healthy donors. Study findings and constraints: The Asian-associated ancestry cluster reportedly had fewer N-insertions than the approximately 650-donor mean in a later analysis. Indistinguishability led to the exclusion of some V segments, TRBV6-2 and TRBV6-3 included. Per published reports, the classifier diagnosed cytomegalovirus status with high specificity and sensitivity.

Germline lookup yields CDR1 LNHNV and CDR2 YYDKDF (reference sequence). CDR3 size: 16 residues. V lost 2 bases and J lost 0, with 12 bases in between. Primers for the PCR totalled 60 Vbeta and 13 Jbeta. Assay used: immunoSEQ multiplex PCR; TCRdb lists only in-frame clones, some missing. The profile shows fewer than 200,000 clones, 75% to 85% of them singletons. With respect to this clone: What it recognizes is unknown.

The receptor was derived from a woman aged 25 to 39 in good health and CMV-seropositive. The J gene is TRBJ2-3, the V gene TRBV15, with D possibly being TRBD1 (6 bases). The specimen sequenced was PBMCs. The CDR3, as DNA: TGTGCCACCAGCAGAACTCAGGGGTTCAGCACAGATACGCAGTATTTT. It codes for CATSRTQGFSTDTQYF.